The 15 T cell receptor beta chains given below trace back to one sample, sequenced in a study of T cell repertoires in cytomegalovirus infection. From the reads, TCRdb called clonotypes with MiXCR, one entry per CDR3 protein. Of some 130,000 distinct CDR3 sequences listed, 20% to 30% are singletons. No antigen is known for these receptors. The source material was PBMCs, sequenced either directly or after in vitro stimulation (not recorded which). These receptors all come from a human donor in good health (CMV status not recorded). Some clones in this sample may be carry-over from other donors' samples.

This clonotype was counted a single time. The rearrangement links TRBV10-3 to TRBJ1-1, with unresolved D. Per germline, CDR1 ENHRY and CDR2 SYGVKD. The V end was cut by 2 bases, the J end by 5 bases, with 15 bases between. The CDR3 sequence is 15 residues long. DNA for the CDR3: TGTGCCATCAGTGAGGTAAGGAGGAGCGGAACTGAAGCTTTCTTT. Its translation: CAISEVRRSGTEAFF.

This chain uses TRBV10-2 with TRBJ2-1; no clear D gene. From germline, CDR1 is WSHSY and CDR2 SAAADI. V shed 3 bases and J shed 4 bases, with 13 bases lying between them. The CDR3 length is 15 residues. DNA of the CDR3: TGCGCCAGCAGTGAACCGATCGGCCCTTACAATGAGCAGTTCTTC. Amino acids: CASSEPIGPYNEQFF.

This clonotype turned up a few times. V is TRBV2 and J is TRBJ1-5, with a weak D call TRBD1 (5 bases). Germline loops: CDR1 SNHLY, CDR2 FYNNEI. The CDR3 loop spans 13 amino acids. V was cut by 5 bases and J by 4 bases, with 9 bases left in between. The CDR3 reads CASSKQENQPQHF. The CDR3 nucleotides are TGTGCCAGCAGTAAACAGGAGAATCAGCCCCAGCATTTT.

The chain carries TRBV5-1 and TRBJ1-1; no clear D. This CDR3 has 14 residues. Germline CDR1 SGHRS, CDR2 YFSETQ. Trimming left V 7 bases short and J 0 bases short, with 13 bases between. The DNA for the CDR3 is TGCGCCAGCCAGACCGGGCCACTGAACACTGAAGCTTTCTTT. As protein: CASQTGPLNTEAFF.

This clonotype came up many times. V gene TRBV7-9 combines with J gene TRBJ1-2; 10 positions match TRBD1. V lost 5 bases and J lost 7; bases outside the gene matches: 4. The CDR3 is made up of 13 amino acids. The germline V gene has CDR1 SEHNR and CDR2 FQNEAQ (reference sequence). The CDR3 reads CASSPGQGSGYTF. In DNA, the CDR3 is TGTGCCAGCAGCCCGGGACAGGGGAGTGGCTACACCTTC.

This clonotype showed up just a few times. J is TRBJ2-7 and V is TRBV4-3; D is perhaps TRBD2 (6 bases). V lost 1 base, J lost 4 bases, and 17 bases lay in between. Germline V CDR1 and CDR2: LGHNA, YSLEER. There are 16 residues in the CDR3. CDR3 in amino acids: CASSQGIAGRVYEQYF. In DNA, the CDR3 is TGCGCCAGCAGCCAAGGAATCGCGGGACGGGTTTACGAGCAGTACTTC.

This clonotype was observed a few times. The V and J genes are TRBV19 and TRBJ2-1, with 7 bases that match TRBD2. Germline V gene data show CDR1 as LNHDA and CDR2 as SQIVND (reference sequence). CDR3 length equals 14 residues. Trimming at V came to 4 bases and at J to 5 bases, leaving 5 bases not matched to a gene. CDR3 in amino acids: CASSTERDHNEQFF. The DNA for the CDR3 is TGTGCCAGTAGTACAGAGCGGGACCACAATGAGCAGTTCTTC.

The CDR3 reads CASSESGSANYGYTF. The CDR3 coding sequence is TGTGCCAGCAGCGAGAGCGGCAGTGCTAACTATGGCTACACCTTC. The rearrangement links TRBV7-9 to TRBJ1-2; D is unresolved. Germline loops: CDR1 SEHNR, CDR2 FQNEAQ (reference sequence). The CDR3 spans 15 residues. Trimming took 5 bases from V and 0 from J, leaving 13 bases between them.

This clonotype was observed many times. One junction end disagrees with the germline gene, perhaps due to a read error. The rearrangement uses TRBV6-1 and TRBJ1-1, with 10 bases that match TRBD1. CDR1 is MNHNS and CDR2 is SASEGT in the germline V gene. CDR3 length: 17 amino acids. The CDR3 spells CASSEDRGRLGNTEAFF. Written as DNA, the CDR3 is TGTGCCAGCAGCGAAGACAGGGGGCGACTGGGGAACACTGAAGCTTTCTTT.

The chain couples TRBV7-6 to TRBJ1-2; D possibly corresponds to TRBD1 (6 bases). V was cut by 2 bases and J by 5 bases, with 12 bases left in between. Germline V gene sequence: CDR1 SGHVS, CDR2 FNYEAQ. The CDR3 spans 14 residues. The CDR3 nucleotides are TGTGCCAGCAGCTTAACAGGGATGGAGTATGGCTACACCTTC. Its protein is CASSLTGMEYGYTF.

The V call is TRBV27, the J call TRBJ1-5; D gene ambiguous. The CDR3 spans 13 residues. V gave up 3 bases and J gave up 3 bases, with 6 bases separating them. CDR1 and CDR2 (germline): MNHEY, SMNVEV (reference sequence). CDR3 DNA: TGTGCCAGCAGTTTCACAGTCAATCAGCCCCAGCATTTT. It encodes CASSFTVNQPQHF.

The chain links TRBV19 to TRBJ2-2; the D is unclear. The CDR3 is 14 amino acids. CDR1 is LNHDA, CDR2 SQIVND, per germline (reference sequence). Between the trimmed V and J ends, which lost 5 bases and 4 bases, there was a span of 11 bases. CDR3 protein: CASSVLTVTGELFF. The CDR3 region has the DNA TGTGCCAGTAGTGTCCTTACGGTCACCGGGGAGCTGTTTTTT.

The chain recombines TRBV5-6 with TRBJ2-1, with 7 bases lining up with TRBD2. Per germline, CDR1 SGHDT and CDR2 YYEEEE. The V gene end was trimmed by 2 bases and the J gene end by 12 bases; junction bases not matched to a gene: 11. This CDR3 has 14 amino acids. DNA of the CDR3: TGTGCCAGCAGCTTTTTATCTATGGGGGGGTGGCAGTTCTTC. Amino acid sequence: CASSFLSMGGWQFF.

This clonotype has just a few counts. The chain joins TRBV6-5 to TRBJ2-3, with TRBD2 as a possible D gene (5 bases). Trimming left V 0 bases short and J 2 bases short, with 12 bases between. CDR3 size: 16 residues. Germline CDR1 and CDR2: MNHEY and SVGAGI. CDR3 bases: TGTGCCAGCAGTTACTCTGCTAGCCCTCACACAGATACGCAGTATTTT. Translation: CASSYSASPHTDTQYF.

This clonotype was counted between two and nine times. V usage is TRBV7-2 and J usage is TRBJ2-3, with 8 bases fitting TRBD1. Trimming removed 5 bases from V and 6 bases from J; junction bases left unmatched: 10. This CDR3 is built from 15 residues. Germline V lookup: CDR1 SGHTA, CDR2 FQGNSA. The DNA of the CDR3 is TGTGCCAGCAGCCGACAGGGACAGGTCGCGGATACGCAGTATTTT. This gives the protein CASSRQGQVADTQYF.